The source of this T cell receptor (beta chain) is a study of T-cell reconstitution after alpha-beta-depleted transplantation in children. This clonotype was counted only a few times. During its preparation, the TCRbeta library received unique molecular identifiers. TCRdb re-called the PCR reads through MiXCR, storing one row per CDR3 protein. The sample includes about half a million distinct CDR3 sequences, around 13% of them seen just once. Germline CDR1 and CDR2: MNHEY and SMNVEV (reference sequence). The CDR3 runs 17 residues. The V and J ends lost 2 bases and 3 bases, in that order; junction bases with no gene match: 8.

The source of this sequence is a human donor who donated a stem cell graft to a child with combined immunodeficiency. The chain has TRBV27 and TRBJ2-7; TRBD2 aligns across 12 bases. This specimen was PBMCs from the stem cell graft donor, taken from the stem cell graft. The CDR3 protein is CASSLNGLAGGDYEQYF. The CDR3, as DNA: TGTGCCAGCAGTTTAAATGGTCTAGCGGGAGGGGACTACGAGCAGTACTTC.